This note documents a single T cell receptor (beta chain) sequence. Its antigen is undetermined. Germline V gene lookup returns CDR1 MNHEY and CDR2 SMNVEV (reference sequence). The CDR3 extends over 13 amino acids. Trimming pared 2 bases from V and 7 bases from J, leaving 11 bases between. Profiled with immunoSEQ multiplex PCR; TCRdb holds only in-frame clones, not every one. Of 40,000 or so clones listed, roughly 80% are singletons. The time point here: week 23, last vaccination. Every vaccination contained 300 ug of the mutant IDH1 20-mer peptide and was paired with topical imiquimod. The sample originates from a study of a mutant IDH1 vaccine in newly diagnosed glioma. The wider study: Beginning 4-6 weeks after radiotherapy alone, or with temozolomide cycles, vaccination took place. The earlier regimen, radiotherapy, temozolomide, or both, was most often both.

This clonotype was obtained from a man over 45 with glioma. The sample in question was PBMCs, obtained from a glioma patient whose treatment included an IDH1 peptide vaccine. The chain is built from TRBV27 and TRBJ1-2; D gene ambiguous. This CDR3 is CASSLGPGVGYTF. CDR3 sequence (DNA): TGTGCCAGCAGTTTAGGGCCTGGGGTTGGCTACACCTTC.